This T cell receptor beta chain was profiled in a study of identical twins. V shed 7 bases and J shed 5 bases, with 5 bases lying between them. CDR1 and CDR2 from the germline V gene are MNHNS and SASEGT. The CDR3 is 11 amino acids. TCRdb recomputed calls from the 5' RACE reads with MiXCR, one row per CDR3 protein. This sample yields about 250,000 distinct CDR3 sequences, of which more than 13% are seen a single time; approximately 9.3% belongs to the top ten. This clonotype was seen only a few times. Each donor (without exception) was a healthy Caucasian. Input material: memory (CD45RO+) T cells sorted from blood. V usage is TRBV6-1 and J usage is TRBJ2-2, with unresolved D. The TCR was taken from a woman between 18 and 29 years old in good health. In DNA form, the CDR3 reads TGTGCCAGCATAGGTACCGGGGAGCTGTTTTTT. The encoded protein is CASIGTGELFF.